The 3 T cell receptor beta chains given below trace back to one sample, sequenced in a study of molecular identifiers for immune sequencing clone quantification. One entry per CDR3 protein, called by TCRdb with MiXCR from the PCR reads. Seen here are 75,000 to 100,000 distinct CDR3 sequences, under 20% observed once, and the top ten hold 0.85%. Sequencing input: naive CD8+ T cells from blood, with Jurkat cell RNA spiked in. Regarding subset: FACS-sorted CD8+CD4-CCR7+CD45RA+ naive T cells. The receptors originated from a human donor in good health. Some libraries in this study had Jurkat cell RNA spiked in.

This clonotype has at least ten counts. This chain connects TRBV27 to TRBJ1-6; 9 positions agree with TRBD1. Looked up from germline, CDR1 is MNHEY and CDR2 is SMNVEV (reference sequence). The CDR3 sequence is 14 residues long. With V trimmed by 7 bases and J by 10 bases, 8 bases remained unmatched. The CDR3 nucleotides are TGTGCCAGCAAACCCGGGACAGGGTTCTCACCCCTCCACTTT. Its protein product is CASKPGTGFSPLHF.

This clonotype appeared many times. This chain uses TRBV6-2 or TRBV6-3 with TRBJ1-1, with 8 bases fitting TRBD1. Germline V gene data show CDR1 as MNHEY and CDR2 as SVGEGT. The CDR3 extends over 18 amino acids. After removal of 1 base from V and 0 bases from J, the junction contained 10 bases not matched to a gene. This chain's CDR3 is CASSYYDRTDRVNTEAFF. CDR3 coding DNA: TGTGCCAGCAGTTACTACGACAGGACGGACAGGGTGAACACTGAAGCTTTCTTT.

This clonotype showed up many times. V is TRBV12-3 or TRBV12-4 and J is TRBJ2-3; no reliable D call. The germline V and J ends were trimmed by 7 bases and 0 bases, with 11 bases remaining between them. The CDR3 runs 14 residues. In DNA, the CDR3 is TGTGCCAGCAAGGACGGCGCTAGCACAGATACGCAGTATTTT. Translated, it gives CASKDGASTDTQYF.